This is a list of T cell receptor beta chains from one sample in a study of blood T cells in healthy people across ages. In TCRdb, the 5' RACE reads were re-called with MiXCR into one record per CDR3 protein. The sample records 700,000 to 850,000 distinct CDR3 sequences, about 53% being singletons. Sequenced input: blood. The receptors shown here come from a man aged 80 or over in good health. CDR3s include the opening cysteine and the closing phenylalanine or tryptophan. The order of the fields is V gene, J gene, clone size, D gene, CDR3 protein, CDR3 DNA. D genes are given only for firm matches. Part of the rows lack a size; the others show once, few, many or a class for expanded clones.

v_call: TRBV6-5
j_call: TRBJ2-3
clone_size: NA
d_call: NA
cdr3_aa: CASSLGPTGATQYF
cdr3_nt: TGTGCCAGCAGTTTGGGCCCTACCGGAGCGACGCAGTATTTT

v_call: TRBV6-2/TRBV6-3
j_call: TRBJ2-7
clone_size: NA
d_call: NA
cdr3_aa: CASSYRAGSYEQYF
cdr3_nt: TGTGCCAGCAGTTACCGGGCAGGATCCTACGAGCAGTACTTC

v_call: TRBV12-3/TRBV12-4
j_call: TRBJ1-3
clone_size: few
d_call: NA
cdr3_aa: CASSLAGHLGNTIYF
cdr3_nt: TGTGCCAGCAGTTTAGCGGGACATCTTGGAAACACCATATATTTT

v_call: TRBV14
j_call: TRBJ1-2
clone_size: NA
d_call: NA
cdr3_aa: CASSQGEDYGYTF
cdr3_nt: TGTGCCAGCAGCCAAGGGGAAGACTATGGCTACACCTTC

v_call: TRBV10-3
j_call: TRBJ2-1
clone_size: NA
d_call: TRBD2
cdr3_aa: CAISGRTSGSSNEQFF
cdr3_nt: TGTGCCATCAGTGGTAGGACTAGCGGGAGTAGTAATGAGCAGTTCTTC

v_call: TRBV9
j_call: TRBJ2-5
clone_size: once
d_call: TRBD2
cdr3_aa: CASSVGLAGGRIQETQYF
cdr3_nt: TGTGCCAGCAGCGTGGGACTAGCGGGAGGGAGAATCCAAGAGACCCAGTACTTC

v_call: TRBV3-1
j_call: TRBJ2-3
clone_size: NA
d_call: NA
cdr3_aa: CASSQLPSATQYF
cdr3_nt: TGTGCCAGCAGCCAACTCCCTAGTGCTACGCAGTATTTT

v_call: TRBV7-2
j_call: TRBJ1-6
clone_size: few
d_call: TRBD1
cdr3_aa: CASSLGTGGSNSPLHF
cdr3_nt: TGTGCCAGCAGCTTAGGTACAGGGGGATCTAATTCACCCCTCCACTTT

v_call: TRBV29-1
j_call: TRBJ1-2
clone_size: NA
d_call: NA
cdr3_aa: CSVEPGGNYGYTF
cdr3_nt: TGCAGCGTTGAACCCGGGGGTAACTATGGCTACACCTTC

v_call: TRBV10-3
j_call: TRBJ1-2
clone_size: NA
d_call: NA
cdr3_aa: CAISEDSSGYGYTF
cdr3_nt: TGTGCCATCAGTGAGGACAGTTCCGGCTATGGCTACACCTTC

v_call: TRBV7-2
j_call: TRBJ2-7
clone_size: few
d_call: TRBD2
cdr3_aa: CASSSLGGTSGRASHEQYF
cdr3_nt: TGTGCCAGCAGCTCATTGGGAGGGACTAGCGGGAGGGCCTCCCACGAGCAGTACTTC

v_call: TRBV5-6
j_call: TRBJ2-7
clone_size: NA
d_call: TRBD2
cdr3_aa: CASSLRLAGVEQYF
cdr3_nt: TGTGCCAGCAGCCTTAGACTAGCGGGAGTCGAGCAGTACTTC

v_call: TRBV24-1
j_call: TRBJ1-1
clone_size: NA
d_call: NA
cdr3_aa: CATSQGQGTEAFF
cdr3_nt: TGTGCCACCAGTCAGGGGCAGGGCACGGAAGCTTTCTTT

v_call: TRBV18
j_call: TRBJ1-1
clone_size: NA
d_call: TRBD1
cdr3_aa: CASSPAQGARTEAFF
cdr3_nt: TGTGCCAGCTCACCAGCACAGGGGGCCCGCACTGAAGCTTTCTTT

v_call: TRBV5-1
j_call: TRBJ1-4
clone_size: NA
d_call: TRBD1
cdr3_aa: CASSWGQGRTDEKLFF
cdr3_nt: TGCGCCAGCAGCTGGGGACAGGGGAGGACGGATGAAAAACTGTTTTTT

v_call: TRBV12-3/TRBV12-4
j_call: TRBJ2-5
clone_size: NA
d_call: NA
cdr3_aa: CASSSPRTAGEQETQYF
cdr3_nt: TGTGCCAGCAGTTCCCCCCGGACAGCCGGGGAACAAGAGACCCAGTACTTC

v_call: TRBV10-3
j_call: TRBJ2-7
clone_size: few
d_call: TRBD2
cdr3_aa: CAISESGTSGNKYEQYF
cdr3_nt: TGTGCCATCAGTGAGTCGGGAACTAGCGGGAACAAGTACGAGCAGTACTTC

v_call: TRBV29-1
j_call: TRBJ2-5
clone_size: NA
d_call: NA
cdr3_aa: CGVGYRVEETQYF
cdr3_nt: TGCGGCGTTGGTTACCGGGTGGAAGAGACCCAGTACTTC

v_call: TRBV20-1
j_call: TRBJ2-1
clone_size: NA
d_call: NA
cdr3_aa: CSASSRGNEQFF
cdr3_nt: TGCAGTGCTTCTTCGAGGGGGAATGAGCAGTTCTTC

v_call: TRBV3-1
j_call: TRBJ1-5
clone_size: many
d_call: TRBD1
cdr3_aa: CASSPRTGARQPQHF
cdr3_nt: TGTGCCAGCAGCCCCCGGACAGGGGCACGCCAGCCCCAGCATTTT

v_call: TRBV7-2
j_call: TRBJ2-4
clone_size: NA
d_call: TRBD1
cdr3_aa: CASSPRGQLKNIQYF
cdr3_nt: TGTGCCAGCAGCCCAAGGGGACAGCTGAAAAACATTCAGTACTTC

v_call: TRBV7-2
j_call: TRBJ2-5
clone_size: NA
d_call: NA
cdr3_aa: CASSLTLETQYF
cdr3_nt: TGTGCCAGCAGCTTGACGTTAGAGACCCAGTACTTC

v_call: TRBV28
j_call: TRBJ2-3
clone_size: once
d_call: NA
cdr3_aa: CASSSPTGNTDTQYF
cdr3_nt: TGTGCCAGCAGTTCCCCGACTGGGAACACAGATACGCAGTATTTT

v_call: TRBV27
j_call: TRBJ2-7
clone_size: NA
d_call: TRBD2
cdr3_aa: CASSLAGGGPRSYEQYF
cdr3_nt: TGTGCCAGCAGTCTAGCGGGTGGAGGGCCCAGGTCCTACGAGCAGTACTTC

v_call: TRBV2
j_call: TRBJ2-7
clone_size: NA
d_call: TRBD1
cdr3_aa: CASRATGTFEQYF
cdr3_nt: TGTGCCAGCCGTGCGACAGGGACCTTCGAGCAGTACTTC

v_call: TRBV7-2
j_call: TRBJ1-1
clone_size: NA
d_call: NA
cdr3_aa: CASSLGPRLGNTEAFF
cdr3_nt: TGTGCCAGCAGCTTAGGGCCAAGACTCGGTAACACTGAAGCTTTCTTT

v_call: TRBV6-2/TRBV6-3
j_call: TRBJ2-3
clone_size: NA
d_call: NA
cdr3_aa: CASSPDYSRSYTQYF
cdr3_nt: TGTGCCAGCAGCCCGGACTATTCCCGGTCCTATACGCAGTATTTT

v_call: TRBV11-2
j_call: TRBJ2-5
clone_size: NA
d_call: TRBD1
cdr3_aa: CASSPGQELQETQYF
cdr3_nt: TGTGCCAGCAGCCCCGGACAGGAACTCCAAGAGACCCAGTACTTC

v_call: TRBV4-2
j_call: TRBJ1-5
clone_size: NA
d_call: NA
cdr3_aa: CASSQAARGGNQPQHF
cdr3_nt: TGTGCCAGCAGCCAGGCGGCTAGGGGTGGCAATCAGCCCCAGCATTTT

v_call: TRBV12-3/TRBV12-4
j_call: TRBJ1-1
clone_size: few
d_call: NA
cdr3_aa: CASRTGRVAAFF
cdr3_nt: TGTGCCAGCAGAACTGGACGGGTGGCAGCTTTCTTT

v_call: TRBV12-3/TRBV12-4
j_call: TRBJ1-2
clone_size: NA
d_call: NA
cdr3_aa: CASSYGGADYGYTF
cdr3_nt: TGTGCCAGCAGTTACGGGGGCGCAGACTATGGCTACACCTTC

v_call: TRBV7-2
j_call: TRBJ1-3
clone_size: NA
d_call: NA
cdr3_aa: CASSDRGGSGNTIYF
cdr3_nt: TGTGCCAGCAGCGACCGGGGGGGCTCTGGAAACACCATATATTTT

v_call: TRBV5-5
j_call: TRBJ1-2
clone_size: few
d_call: NA
cdr3_aa: CASSPRAGSNYGYTF
cdr3_nt: TGTGCCAGCAGCCCGAGGGCAGGAAGTAACTATGGCTACACCTTC

v_call: TRBV7-2
j_call: TRBJ2-3
clone_size: NA
d_call: NA
cdr3_aa: CASSRPTSRPIPRGTQYF
cdr3_nt: TGTGCCAGCAGCCGCCCTACGTCACGCCCGATTCCTCGGGGTACGCAGTATTTT

v_call: TRBV9
j_call: TRBJ2-7
clone_size: NA
d_call: TRBD2
cdr3_aa: CTSGPLAGTGISYEQYF
cdr3_nt: TGTACCAGCGGGCCCCTAGCGGGTACGGGAATCTCCTACGAGCAGTACTTC

v_call: TRBV15
j_call: TRBJ2-7
clone_size: NA
d_call: NA
cdr3_aa: CATSRGGRQYEQYF
cdr3_nt: TGTGCCACCAGCAGAGGTGGGCGGCAGTACGAGCAGTACTTC

v_call: TRBV3-1
j_call: TRBJ2-1
clone_size: once
d_call: NA
cdr3_aa: CASSPAGWSSYNEQFF
cdr3_nt: TGTGCCAGCAGCCCAGCGGGTTGGAGCTCCTACAATGAGCAGTTCTTC

v_call: TRBV20-1
j_call: TRBJ1-2
clone_size: NA
d_call: NA
cdr3_aa: CSAMSGGRFYGYTF
cdr3_nt: TGCAGTGCCATGTCCGGGGGGCGCTTCTATGGCTACACCTTC

v_call: TRBV7-9
j_call: TRBJ2-7
clone_size: NA
d_call: TRBD1
cdr3_aa: CASSKWGTGGCEQYF
cdr3_nt: TGTGCCAGCAGCAAGTGGGGCACAGGGGGCTGCGAGCAGTACTTC

v_call: TRBV29-1
j_call: TRBJ2-1
clone_size: NA
d_call: NA
cdr3_aa: CSVPTDFYRNEQFF
cdr3_nt: TGCAGCGTTCCGACAGACTTTTACAGGAATGAGCAGTTCTTC

v_call: TRBV5-1
j_call: TRBJ2-7
clone_size: NA
d_call: TRBD2
cdr3_aa: CASSPLLAAPYEQYF
cdr3_nt: TGCGCCAGCAGCCCCCTACTAGCGGCACCCTACGAGCAGTACTTC

v_call: TRBV20-1
j_call: TRBJ2-7
clone_size: few
d_call: TRBD2
cdr3_aa: CSARRTSGSAYEQYF
cdr3_nt: TGCAGTGCTAGACGGACTAGCGGGAGCGCCTACGAGCAGTACTTC

v_call: TRBV20-1
j_call: TRBJ2-5
clone_size: NA
d_call: NA
cdr3_aa: CSARGAGRTSGETQYF
cdr3_nt: TGCAGTGCTAGAGGGGCAGGGCGAACGAGCGGGGAGACCCAGTACTTC

v_call: TRBV29-1
j_call: TRBJ2-2
clone_size: NA
d_call: TRBD2
cdr3_aa: CSATLLAGTTGELFF
cdr3_nt: TGCAGCGCCACTTTGCTAGCGGGCACCACCGGGGAGCTGTTTTTT

v_call: TRBV20-1
j_call: TRBJ2-1
clone_size: few
d_call: TRBD2
cdr3_aa: CSARDRAAGGWYNEQFF
cdr3_nt: TGCAGTGCTAGAGATCGGGCAGCGGGAGGGTGGTACAATGAGCAGTTCTTC

v_call: TRBV20-1
j_call: TRBJ2-1
clone_size: NA
d_call: TRBD1
cdr3_aa: CSARDPDRVPYNEQFF
cdr3_nt: TGCAGTGCTAGAGACCCCGACAGGGTCCCCTACAATGAGCAGTTCTTC

v_call: TRBV13
j_call: TRBJ2-3
clone_size: few
d_call: NA
cdr3_aa: CASSRTLDFPDTQYF
cdr3_nt: TGTGCCAGCAGCCGGACACTAGATTTTCCAGATACGCAGTATTTT

v_call: TRBV5-4
j_call: TRBJ2-5
clone_size: NA
d_call: TRBD2
cdr3_aa: CASSRELAVQETQYF
cdr3_nt: TGTGCCAGCAGCCGGGAACTAGCGGTTCAAGAGACCCAGTACTTC

v_call: TRBV20-1
j_call: TRBJ1-1
clone_size: few
d_call: TRBD1
cdr3_aa: CSARDRLGTGGSAFF
cdr3_nt: TGCAGTGCTAGAGACCGTCTAGGGACAGGGGGTTCGGCTTTCTTT

v_call: TRBV18
j_call: TRBJ2-4
clone_size: once
d_call: NA
cdr3_aa: CASSLQGRGNIQYF
cdr3_nt: TGTGCCAGCTCGCTGCAGGGGAGAGGGAACATTCAGTACTTC

v_call: TRBV20-1
j_call: TRBJ2-1
clone_size: NA
d_call: NA
cdr3_aa: CSARPPVHEQFF
cdr3_nt: TGCAGTGCTAGACCACCTGTTCATGAGCAGTTCTTC

v_call: TRBV10-3
j_call: TRBJ2-6
clone_size: few
d_call: NA
cdr3_aa: CAISTGIVGANVLTF
cdr3_nt: TGTGCCATCAGTACAGGGATTGTTGGGGCCAACGTCCTGACTTTC

v_call: TRBV25-1
j_call: TRBJ2-7
clone_size: NA
d_call: TRBD2
cdr3_aa: CASSEPGTSGRYEQYF
cdr3_nt: TGTGCCAGCAGTGAACCCGGGACTAGCGGGAGATACGAGCAGTACTTC

v_call: TRBV29-1
j_call: TRBJ2-1
clone_size: NA
d_call: NA
cdr3_aa: CSVEILQNEQFF
cdr3_nt: TGCAGCGTCGAAATCTTACAGAATGAGCAGTTCTTC